This TCR beta chain was observed in a study of T cell responses to AZD1222 COVID-19 vaccine. V was trimmed by 5 bases and J by 6 bases, leaving 12 bases between them. The CDR3 extends over 13 amino acids. This clone was observed once. Its specificity is unknown. Profiling relied on immunoSEQ multiplex PCR, and the TCRdb table lists in-frame clones only, not all of them. The sample lists tens of thousands of clones, roughly 80% occurring once. Study outcomes and limitations: At 160-218 and 743-854, vaccine-associated CD4 TCRs were dominant, and they spanned spike. Just a handful of people given AZD1222 tested seropositive at baseline. Compared with day 0, the breadth and depth of the Spike-specific TCR repertoire rose significantly after two doses of AZD1222. Mostly white British, mostly female donors; authors suggested clonal diversity may be underestimated.

The sequence came from an adult in good health. The sample consisted of peripheral blood, taken on day 0 of AZD1222 vaccination. This chain connects TRBV12-3 or TRBV12-4 to TRBJ2-3; D gene unclear. CDR3 nucleotide sequence: TGTGCCAGCAGTCTGGGCGTAGGGGATACGCAGTATTTT. This codes for CASSLGVGDTQYF.